These 27 T cell receptor beta chains originate from one sample sequenced in a study of breast tumors, draining lymph nodes, adjacent tissues. Breast cancer patients provided tissue from their axillary draining lymph nodes. From the multiplex PCR reads, TCRdb called clonotypes with MiXCR, one entry per CDR3 protein. The repertoire holds approximately 230,000 distinct CDR3 sequences, with less than 40% as singletons. Sequences were obtained from axillary lymph node tissue. These receptors all come from a female donor with breast cancer. Some clones in this sample may be carry-over from other donors' samples.

This clonotype occurred many times. The gene calls are TRBV7-6 and TRBJ2-3; possibly TRBD2 for D (6 bases). Trimming took off 4 bases at V and 6 bases at J, with 17 bases between the two ends. The CDR3 spans 15 residues. Germline V gene data show CDR1 as SGHVS and CDR2 as FNYEAQ. CDR3 sequence: CASSSQLTRKDTQYF. The CDR3, as DNA: TGTGCCAGCAGCTCACAGTTGACTAGAAAGGATACGCAGTATTTT.

This clonotype has at least ten counts. The rearrangement links TRBV5-1 to TRBJ2-2; D possibly corresponds to TRBD1 (7 bases). This CDR3 has 15 amino acids. Germline V CDR1 and CDR2: SGHRS, YFSETQ. V lost 6 bases and J 2 bases, leaving 14 bases between the germline ends. The CDR3 bases are TGCGCCAGCACTACCAGGGGGGTAAACACCGGGGAGCTGTTTTTT. Its protein is CASTTRGVNTGELFF.

This clonotype occurred a few times. The genes are TRBV18 and TRBJ1-2; weak D call: TRBD1 (6 bases). The V and J ends lost 2 bases and 4 bases respectively, with 11 bases between them. Germline values: CDR1 KGHSH, CDR2 LQKENI. CDR3 length: 14 amino acids. The CDR3 DNA follows: TGTGCCAGCTCACCAGGGGGCACGAGCTATGGCTACACCTTC. Translated: CASSPGGTSYGYTF.

At least ten counts were recorded for this clonotype. CDR3 bases: TGCGCCAGCAGCCCGGGACTAGCGGGCGGCCGAAACAATGAGCAGTTCTTC. This encodes CASSPGLAGGRNNEQFF. V and J are TRBV5-1 and TRBJ2-1; 12 nucleotides match TRBD2. J lost 5 bases, V lost 4 bases, and 10 bases had no gene match. The V gene's germline CDR1 is SGHRS and CDR2 YFSETQ. This CDR3 is built from 17 residues.

The chain employs TRBV15 and TRBJ1-4; D not certain. Germline V CDR1 and CDR2: LNHNV, YYDKDF (reference sequence). V dropped 7 bases and J dropped 7 bases, with 16 bases sitting between them. This CDR3 spans 14 amino acids. The CDR3 loop reads CATTARLGVEKLFF. The DNA for the CDR3 is TGTGCCACCACAGCCCGATTGGGAGTTGAAAAACTGTTTTTT.

In its sample, this clonotype was seen many times. V and J are TRBV6-5 and TRBJ1-5, with 7 bases aligning to TRBD1. The CDR3 covers 15 residues. Germline V gene sequence: CDR1 MNHEY, CDR2 SVGAGI. Unmatched junction bases numbered 9, after V lost 6 bases and J lost 4 bases. The DNA of the CDR3 is TGTGCCAGCAGCCCCCGACAGGGACGAAATCAGCCCCAGCATTTT. Its protein product is CASSPRQGRNQPQHF.

V usage is TRBV27 and J usage is TRBJ1-2; tentatively, D is TRBD1 (6 bases). CDR1 and CDR2 from the germline V gene are MNHEY and SMNVEV (reference sequence). Between the trimmed V and J ends, which lost 5 bases and 6 bases, there was a span of 19 bases. The CDR3 contains 15 residues. This CDR3 reads CASSPKIGQSDGYTF. The CDR3 DNA follows: TGTGCCAGCAGTCCAAAAATCGGACAGAGTGATGGCTACACCTTC.

This clonotype was recorded many times. CDR3 protein: CASSLGTIGNTIYF. The CDR3 DNA reads TGTGCCAGCAGCTTGGGTACTATTGGAAACACCATATATTTT. This rearrangement joins TRBV5-8 to TRBJ1-3, with D unclear. The CDR3 length is 14 residues. Germline loops: CDR1 SGHTS, CDR2 YDEGEE. Trimming pared 0 bases from V and 3 bases from J, leaving 7 bases between. Full variable domain (outside the CDR3, taken from reference TRBV5-8 and TRBJ1-3): EAGVTQSPTHLIKTRGQQATLRCSPISGHTSVYWYQQALGLGLQFLLWYDEGEERNRGNFPPRFSGRQFPNYSSELNVNALELEDSALYLCASSLGTIGNTIYFGEGSWLTVV.

This clonotype was observed many times. V and J are TRBV2 and TRBJ1-2, with TRBD1 matching 8 bases. The germline V gene has CDR1 SNHLY and CDR2 FYNNEI. The CDR3 runs 13 residues. With 7 bases clipped from V and 4 bases from J, the junction kept 5 bases outside the gene matches. The CDR3 DNA follows: TGTGCCAGCAACGGGGGACAGGTCTATGGCTACACCTTC. It encodes CASNGGQVYGYTF.

This clonotype was detected a few times. A much bigger clone sits one base away, suggesting this may be a read error. This chain links TRBV6-6 with TRBJ1-6, with D possibly matching TRBD1 (6 bases). The CDR3 covers 14 residues. V lost 5 bases, J lost 7 bases, and 12 bases lay in between. From germline, CDR1 is MNHNY and CDR2 SVGAGI (reference sequence). The CDR3 DNA reads TGTGCCAGCAGTCACAGACAGGTGAATTCACCCCTCCACTTT. This gives the protein CASSHRQVNSPLHF.

This chain uses TRBV14 with TRBJ2-7; possible D gene TRBD1, 6 bases. Germline lookup yields CDR1 SGHDN and CDR2 FVKESK. Trimming shortened V by 4 bases and J by 2 bases, and 9 bases separated the two germline ends. The CDR3 is 13 residues long. The CDR3 DNA reads TGTGCCAGCAGCCGAAGACAGGCCTACGAGCAGTACTTC. This sequence encodes CASSRRQAYEQYF.

In the case of this clonotype: Since a much larger clone is just one base distant, this may be a read error. Without the conserved terminal phenylalanine or tryptophan, this CDR3 likely stems from a read error. The CDR3 loop reads CASSVGVGSEQFS. In DNA form, the CDR3 reads TGTGCCAGCAGCGTAGGGGTGGGGAGCGAGCAGTTCTCC. This rearrangement joins TRBV9 to TRBJ2-1, with D tentatively TRBD2 (5 bases). The V gene lost 0 bases and the J gene lost 10 bases, with 11 bases spanning the gap. The CDR3 is made up of 13 amino acids. Germline V gene lookup returns CDR1 SGDLS and CDR2 YYNGEE.

This clonotype was counted many times. The gene calls are TRBV6-6 and TRBJ1-2; weak D call: TRBD1 (6 bases). V lost 2 bases and J 8 bases, leaving 18 bases between the germline ends. There are 15 residues in the CDR3. Germline CDR1 reads MNHNY; CDR2 reads SVGAGI (reference sequence). The DNA of the CDR3 is TGTGCCAGCAGTTACGTCGACGTAAAAAGGGGGGGCTACACCTTC. Its translation is CASSYVDVKRGGYTF.

The chain couples TRBV19 to TRBJ1-6; D perhaps matches TRBD1 (6 bases). This CDR3 has 15 residues. V lost 6 bases and J 1 base, leaving 10 bases between the germline ends. Germline V gene sequence: CDR1 LNHDA, CDR2 SQIVND (reference sequence). This chain's CDR3 is CASSSTGSYNSPLHF. The CDR3 nucleotides are TGTGCCAGTAGCTCCACAGGGTCCTATAATTCACCCCTCCACTTT.

This clonotype was observed at least ten times. This rearrangement joins TRBV12-3 or TRBV12-4 to TRBJ1-5; TRBD1 matches 8 bases. V lost 3 bases, J lost 5 bases, and 6 bases stayed unmatched. The CDR3 loop spans 15 amino acids. In DNA, the CDR3 is TGTGCCAGCAGTTTGACTTCAGGGGGCTATCAGCCCCAGCATTTT. It yields the protein CASSLTSGGYQPQHF.

This chain connects TRBV6-4 to TRBJ1-5; D is unresolved. Trimming removed 3 bases at V and 3 bases at J, with 15 bases between. CDR1 MRHNA and CDR2 SNTAGT come from the germline V gene. CDR3 length: 16 residues. The CDR3, as DNA: TGTGCCAGCAGTGAAGTAGGGTTGGAATTCAATCAGCCCCAGCATTTT. It translates to CASSEVGLEFNQPQHF.

The chain is built from TRBV6-4 and TRBJ2-1, with 9 positions matching TRBD2. This CDR3 comprises 15 residues. V lost 5 bases, J lost 9 bases, and 11 bases stayed unmatched. The germline V gene has CDR1 MRHNA and CDR2 SNTAGT. CDR3 nucleotide sequence: TGTGCCAGCAGTTGGGGAGCGGGAGGTTGCGGTGAGCAGTTCTTC. Protein sequence: CASSWGAGGCGEQFF.

The rearrangement links TRBV20-1 to TRBJ2-7; tentatively, D is TRBD2 (6 bases). V was clipped by 0 bases and J by 2 bases, with 11 bases between them. Germline V lookup: CDR1 DFQATT, CDR2 SNEGSKA (reference sequence). This CDR3 is 14 amino acids long. CDR3 residues: CSARDRGKAYEQYF. The DNA of the CDR3 is TGCAGTGCTAGAGATCGGGGGAAAGCCTACGAGCAGTACTTC.

This clonotype was detected many times. The chain joins TRBV12-3 or TRBV12-4 to TRBJ2-7; TRBD2 agrees at 8 bases. V lost 1 base to trimming and J lost 2 bases; unmatched junction nucleotides: 4. There are 15 residues in the CDR3. As DNA, the CDR3 is TGTGCCAGCAGTTTAGGGACTAGCAATACCTACGAGCAGTACTTC. As protein: CASSLGTSNTYEQYF.

This clonotype was seen many times. In DNA, the CDR3 is TGTGCCAGCAGTTTGACCGGGACAGGGGCCTATGGCTACACCTTC. Its translation: CASSLTGTGAYGYTF. The genes are TRBV12-3 or TRBV12-4 and TRBJ1-2; 10 bases are a match to TRBD1. This CDR3 comprises 15 residues. The junction had 5 bases not matched to a gene; V was cut back by 3 bases and J by 4 bases.

This clonotype was detected ten times or more. V is TRBV2 and J is TRBJ1-4; D not certain. Trimming shortened V by 6 bases and J by 7 bases, and 12 bases separated the two germline ends. The CDR3 is 13 residues long. Germline values: CDR1 SNHLY, CDR2 FYNNEI. The CDR3 nucleotides are TGTGCCAGCAGGAGGCGGGCGGGTGAAAAACTGTTTTTT. Translating it yields CASRRRAGEKLFF.

The V call is TRBV2, the J call TRBJ1-3, with 9 bases that match TRBD1. Unmatched junction bases numbered 15, after V lost 8 bases and J lost 4 bases. Germline CDR1 SNHLY, CDR2 FYNNEI. The CDR3 loop spans 17 amino acids. The CDR3, as DNA: TGTGCCAGCTCACGACAGGGGGTCCCCGGGTCGGGAAACACCATATATTTT. Encoded protein: CASSRQGVPGSGNTIYF.

As to this clonotype: Since a much larger clone is just one base distant, this may be a read error. The chain couples TRBV30 to TRBJ2-7; 7 bases are a match to TRBD2. The ends lost 0 bases at V and 2 bases at J; junction bases unmatched: 7. This CDR3 has 15 residues. Germline-derived CDR1 and CDR2 are GTSNPN and SVGIG (reference sequence). The CDR3 region is CAWSVRTRIAYEQYF. The CDR3 DNA is TGTGCCTGGAGTGTAAGGACTAGGATAGCCTACGAGCAGTACTTC.

This chain joins TRBV24-1 and TRBJ2-1; TRBD1 aligns across 7 bases. Germline loops: CDR1 KGHDR, CDR2 SFDVKD. The CDR3 totals 17 residues. V was clipped by 5 bases and J by 12 bases; unmatched bases: 21. The CDR3 nucleotides are TGTGCCACCAGTGCCTCGGGGACAGCCTCTAGCACAGATACGCAGTTCTTC. Residues: CATSASGTASSTDTQFF.

This clonotype showed up many times. This chain joins TRBV7-2 and TRBJ1-3, with D tentatively TRBD1 (6 bases). Trimming cost V 5 bases and J 3 bases, with 14 bases left between them. Per the germline V gene, CDR1 is SGHTA and CDR2 is FQGNSA. The CDR3 contains 15 residues. The CDR3 reads CASSPPRGVGNTIYF. The CDR3 DNA is TGTGCCAGCAGCCCGCCAAGGGGGGTTGGAAACACCATATATTTT.

This sequence joins TRBV15 and TRBJ2-2; D unresolved. The germline V gene has CDR1 LNHNV and CDR2 YYDKDF (reference sequence). The ends were cut back, 1 base at V and 9 bases at J, with 12 bases in the middle. This CDR3 has 14 amino acids. The CDR3 region has the DNA TGTGCCACCAGCAGAGCCCCACTCCGACGGGAGCTGTTTTTT. Its translation is CATSRAPLRRELFF.

This clonotype was observed at least ten times. The chain joins TRBV9 to TRBJ2-5; the D is unclear. The CDR3 runs 14 residues. The V and J ends lost 3 bases and 3 bases respectively, with 12 bases between them. Germline CDR1 reads SGDLS; CDR2 reads YYNGEE. For the CDR3, the DNA is TGTGCCAGCAGCGAGGGAATTAGTGAAGAGACCCAGTACTTC. Its protein product is CASSEGISEETQYF.